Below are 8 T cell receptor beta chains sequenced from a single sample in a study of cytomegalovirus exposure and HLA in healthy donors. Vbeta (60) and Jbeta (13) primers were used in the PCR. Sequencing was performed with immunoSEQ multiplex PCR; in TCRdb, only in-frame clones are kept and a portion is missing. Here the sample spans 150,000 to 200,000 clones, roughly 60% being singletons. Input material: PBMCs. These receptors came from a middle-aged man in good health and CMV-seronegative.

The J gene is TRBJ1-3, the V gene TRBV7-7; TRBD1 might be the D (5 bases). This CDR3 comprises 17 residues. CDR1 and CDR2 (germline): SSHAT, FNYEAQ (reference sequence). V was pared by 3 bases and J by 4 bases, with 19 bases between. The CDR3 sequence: CASSFSRPSGGGNTIYF. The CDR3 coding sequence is TGTGCCAGCAGCTTCAGTAGGCCTTCGGGGGGAGGAAACACCATATATTTT.

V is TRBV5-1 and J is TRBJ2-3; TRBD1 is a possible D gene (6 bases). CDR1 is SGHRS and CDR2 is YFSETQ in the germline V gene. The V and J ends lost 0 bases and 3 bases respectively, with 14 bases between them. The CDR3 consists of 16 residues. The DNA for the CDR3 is TGCGCCAGCAGCTTGGTGTTGGGGGCTACTACAGATACGCAGTATTTT. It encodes CASSLVLGATTDTQYF.

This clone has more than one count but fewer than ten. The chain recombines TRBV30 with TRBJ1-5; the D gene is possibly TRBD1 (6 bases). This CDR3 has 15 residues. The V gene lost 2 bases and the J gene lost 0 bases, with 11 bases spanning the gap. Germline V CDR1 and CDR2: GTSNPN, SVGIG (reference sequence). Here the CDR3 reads CAWSTGTSSNQPQHF. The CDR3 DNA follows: TGTGCCTGGAGTACGGGGACAAGTAGCAATCAGCCCCAGCATTTT.

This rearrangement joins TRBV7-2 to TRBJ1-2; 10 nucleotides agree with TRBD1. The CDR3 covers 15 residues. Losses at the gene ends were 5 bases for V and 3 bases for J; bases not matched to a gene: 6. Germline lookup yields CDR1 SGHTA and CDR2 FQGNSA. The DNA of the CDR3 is TGTGCCAGCAGCCTCCGGACAGGGGGGGACTATGGCTACACCTTC. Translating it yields CASSLRTGGDYGYTF. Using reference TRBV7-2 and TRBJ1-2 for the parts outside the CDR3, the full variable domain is GAGVSQSPSNKVTEKGKDVELRCDPISGHTALYWYRQSLGQGLEFLIYFQGNSAPDKSGLPSDRFSAERTGGSVSTLTIQRTQQEDSAVYLCASSLRTGGDYGYTFGSGTRLTVV.

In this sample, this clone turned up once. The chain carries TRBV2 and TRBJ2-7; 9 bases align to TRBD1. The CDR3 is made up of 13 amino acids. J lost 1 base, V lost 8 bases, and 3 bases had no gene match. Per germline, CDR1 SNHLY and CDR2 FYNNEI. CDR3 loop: CASGGQGSYEQYF. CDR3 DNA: TGTGCCAGCGGGGGACAGGGATCCTACGAGCAGTACTTC.

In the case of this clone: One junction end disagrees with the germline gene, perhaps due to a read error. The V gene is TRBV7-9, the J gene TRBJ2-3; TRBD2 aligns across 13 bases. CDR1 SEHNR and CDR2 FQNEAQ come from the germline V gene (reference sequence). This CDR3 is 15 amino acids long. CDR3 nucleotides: TGTGCCAGCAGCCTAGCCGGGACTAGCGGGGCGGATCAGTATTTT. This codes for CASSLAGTSGADQYF.

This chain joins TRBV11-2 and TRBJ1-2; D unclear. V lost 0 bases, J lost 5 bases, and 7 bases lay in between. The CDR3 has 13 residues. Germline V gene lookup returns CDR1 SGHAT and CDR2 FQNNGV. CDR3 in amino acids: CASSLDNSYGYTF. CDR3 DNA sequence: TGTGCCAGCAGCTTAGACAACTCATATGGCTACACCTTC.

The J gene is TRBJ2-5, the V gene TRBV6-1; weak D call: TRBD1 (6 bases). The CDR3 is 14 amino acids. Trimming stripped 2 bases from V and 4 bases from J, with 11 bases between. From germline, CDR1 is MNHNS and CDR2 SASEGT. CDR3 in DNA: TGTGCCAGCAGTGAAAGAATAGGGGGAGAGACCCAGTACTTC. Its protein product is CASSERIGGETQYF.